Detailed here is one T cell receptor beta chain. Its antigen is as yet unknown. The sample is drawn from a study of glioma-infiltrating T cells. General study findings and limits: Tissue-blood divergence was below expectation in non-neoplastic patients, above in gliomas.

Using RNA template, CDR3s of TCR alpha and beta were amplified with iRepertoire arm-PCR. Input was about 85-400 ng of tissue mRNA or PBMC total RNA. TCRdb ran MiXCR on the multiplex PCR reads and lists one entry per CDR3 protein. The sample lists about 89,000 distinct CDR3 sequences, approximately 22% occurring once. CDR1 is SGHVS and CDR2 is FQNEAQ in the germline V gene. The CDR3 is 15 residues long. J lost 3 bases, V lost 2 bases, and 4 bases had no gene match. The V call is TRBV7-8, the J call TRBJ1-5, with TRBD1 matching 7 bases. The sequencing input was glioma tissue, nonneoplastic brain tissue, or PBMCs (not recorded which). The clonotype originates from a human donor with low-grade glioma or glioblastoma, undergoing nonglioma brain surgery, or in good health (not recorded which). CDR3 protein: CASSLQQGINQPQHF. The CDR3 DNA reads TGTGCCAGCAGCTTACAACAGGGGATCAATCAGCCCCAGCATTTT.